This TCR beta chain was sequenced during a study of OX40 agonist ivuxolimab in advanced cancers. About the study: Patients with hepatocellular carcinoma, melanoma, renal cell or head and neck cancer made up the dose-escalation patients.

Remarks on this clone: The junction differs from germline at one of its ends, possibly a read error.

This CDR3 spans 16 amino acids. Germline values: CDR1 SGHDT, CDR2 YYEEEE. Method: immunoSEQ multiplex PCR; TCRdb's copy keeps in-frame clones and lacks some. The table shows about 82,000 clones, with around 93% occurring only once. Autoimmune disease history or systemic immunosuppression barred patients. This sequence was found in an adult with an advanced solid tumor such as melanoma, head and neck, liver or kidney cancer. This rearrangement joins TRBV5-6 to TRBJ1-1; D is unresolved. This specimen was CD4+ or CD8+ T cells sorted from blood, taken in a trial of the OX40 agonist ivuxolimab. The CDR3 region has the DNA TGTGCCAGCAGCTTGGCCTTGGGGTTCGGGCCTTCACCTGCCGACTTT. This translates into CASSLALGFGPSPADF.